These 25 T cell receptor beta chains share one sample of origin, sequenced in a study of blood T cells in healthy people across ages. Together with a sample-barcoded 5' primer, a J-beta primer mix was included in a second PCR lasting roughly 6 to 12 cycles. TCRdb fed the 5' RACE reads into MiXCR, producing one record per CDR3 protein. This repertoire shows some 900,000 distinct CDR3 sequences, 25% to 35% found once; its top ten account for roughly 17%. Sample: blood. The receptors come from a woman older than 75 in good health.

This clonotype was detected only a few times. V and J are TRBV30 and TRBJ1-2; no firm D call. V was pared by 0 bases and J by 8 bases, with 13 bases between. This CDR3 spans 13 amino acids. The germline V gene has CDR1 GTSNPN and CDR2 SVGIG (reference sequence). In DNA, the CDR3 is TGTGCCTGGAGTGTAGGAGGGAGCGGCGGCTACACCTTC. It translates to CAWSVGGSGGYTF.

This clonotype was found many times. The CDR3 loop is CSASKGLWTDTQYF. In nucleotides, the CDR3 is TGCAGTGCTAGTAAGGGACTTTGGACAGATACGCAGTATTTT. The chain couples TRBV20-1 to TRBJ2-3, with D perhaps TRBD2 (6 bases). V lost 3 bases, J lost 3 bases, and 13 bases lay in between. This CDR3 contains 14 residues. Germline CDR1 DFQATT, CDR2 SNEGSKA (reference sequence).

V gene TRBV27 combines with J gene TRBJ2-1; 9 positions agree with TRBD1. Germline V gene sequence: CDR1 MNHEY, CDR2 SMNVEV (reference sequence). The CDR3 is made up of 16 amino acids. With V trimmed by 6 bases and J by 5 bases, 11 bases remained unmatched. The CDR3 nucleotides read TGTGCCAGCAGCCGAACTACGGGACAGGGCCACAATGAGCAGTTCTTC. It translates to CASSRTTGQGHNEQFF.

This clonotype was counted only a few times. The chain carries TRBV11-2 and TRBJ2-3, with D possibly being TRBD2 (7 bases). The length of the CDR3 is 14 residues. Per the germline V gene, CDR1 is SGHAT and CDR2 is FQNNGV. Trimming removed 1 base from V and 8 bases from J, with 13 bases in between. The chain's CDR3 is CASSLVGGAGTQYF. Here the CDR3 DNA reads TGTGCCAGCAGCTTAGTGGGGGGGGCGGGTACGCAGTATTTT.

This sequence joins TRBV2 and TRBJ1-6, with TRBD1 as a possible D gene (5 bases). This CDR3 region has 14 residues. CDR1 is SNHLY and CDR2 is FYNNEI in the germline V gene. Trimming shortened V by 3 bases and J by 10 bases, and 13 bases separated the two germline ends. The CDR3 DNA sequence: TGTGCCAGCAGTGATAGGGGATGGCGATCACCCCTCCACTTT. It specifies CASSDRGWRSPLHF.

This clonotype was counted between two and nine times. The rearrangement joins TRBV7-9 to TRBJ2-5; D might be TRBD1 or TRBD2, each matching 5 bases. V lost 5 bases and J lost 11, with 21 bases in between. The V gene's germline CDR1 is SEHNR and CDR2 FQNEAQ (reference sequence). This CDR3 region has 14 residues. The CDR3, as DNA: TGTGCCAGCAGCCGACGTTCCGGGGACCCCGGGCAGTACTTC. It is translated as CASSRRSGDPGQYF.

This chain's CDR3 is CASSLDPSEAFF. The CDR3 DNA reads TGTGCCAGCTCTCTAGACCCCTCTGAAGCTTTCTTT. The rearrangement joins TRBV18 to TRBJ1-1, with unresolved D. In germline, CDR1 is KGHSH, CDR2 LQKENI. The V end was cut by 6 bases, the J end by 6 bases, with 11 bases between. The CDR3 totals 12 residues.

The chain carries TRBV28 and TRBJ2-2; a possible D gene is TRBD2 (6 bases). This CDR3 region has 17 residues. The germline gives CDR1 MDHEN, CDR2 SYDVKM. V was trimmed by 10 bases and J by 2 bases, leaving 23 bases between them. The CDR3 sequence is CATMISPGTGNTGELFF. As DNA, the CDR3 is TGTGCCACTATGATCTCCCCCGGGACTGGCAACACCGGGGAGCTGTTTTTT.

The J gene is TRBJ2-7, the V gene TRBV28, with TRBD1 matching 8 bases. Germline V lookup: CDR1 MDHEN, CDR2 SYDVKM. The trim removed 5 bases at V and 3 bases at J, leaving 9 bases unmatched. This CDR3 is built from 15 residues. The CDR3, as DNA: TGTGCCAGCAGTGGCGGACAGGGAACCGGCTACGAGCAGTACTTC. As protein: CASSGGQGTGYEQYF.

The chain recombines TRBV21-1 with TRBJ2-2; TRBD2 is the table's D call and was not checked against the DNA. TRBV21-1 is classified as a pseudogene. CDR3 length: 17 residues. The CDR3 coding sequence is TGTGCCAGCAGCACTCCCGCGCAGGGTATCAACACCGGGGAGCTGTTTTTT. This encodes CASSTPAQGINTGELFF.

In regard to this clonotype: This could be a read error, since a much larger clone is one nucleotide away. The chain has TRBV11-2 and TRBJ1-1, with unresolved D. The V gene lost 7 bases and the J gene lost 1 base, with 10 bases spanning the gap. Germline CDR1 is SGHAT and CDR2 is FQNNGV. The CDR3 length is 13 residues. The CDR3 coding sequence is TGTGCCAGCAACCTAAGGGAGAACACTGAAGCTTTCTTT. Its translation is CASNLRENTEAFF.

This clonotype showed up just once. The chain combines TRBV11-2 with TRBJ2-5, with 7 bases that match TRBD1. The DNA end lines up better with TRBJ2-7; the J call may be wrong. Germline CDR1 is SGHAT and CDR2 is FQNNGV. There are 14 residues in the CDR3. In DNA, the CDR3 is TGTGCCAGCAGCCAACGGGACAGAAATTACGAGCAGTACTTC. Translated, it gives CASSQRDRNYEQYF.

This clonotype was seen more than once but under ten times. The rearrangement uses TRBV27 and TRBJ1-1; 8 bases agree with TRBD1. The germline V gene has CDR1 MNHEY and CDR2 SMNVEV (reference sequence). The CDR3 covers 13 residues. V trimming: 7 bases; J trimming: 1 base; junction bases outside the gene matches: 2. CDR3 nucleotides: TGTGCCAGCAACACAGGGGGGAACACTGAAGCTTTCTTT. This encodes CASNTGGNTEAFF.

CDR3 DNA: TGCGCCAGCGGGGCAGATTCCTACGAGCAGTACTTC. This translates into CASGADSYEQYF. The chain uses TRBV5-1 and TRBJ2-7; TRBD1 might be the D (5 bases). Trimming removed 7 bases at V and 1 base at J, with 9 bases between. The CDR3 has 12 amino acids. Germline V gene data show CDR1 as SGHRS and CDR2 as YFSETQ.

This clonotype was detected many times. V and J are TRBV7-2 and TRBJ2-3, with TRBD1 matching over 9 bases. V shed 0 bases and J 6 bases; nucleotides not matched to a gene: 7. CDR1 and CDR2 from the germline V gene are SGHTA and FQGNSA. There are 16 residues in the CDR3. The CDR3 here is CASSLASTGGVDTQYF. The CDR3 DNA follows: TGTGCCAGCAGCTTAGCGTCTACAGGGGGCGTGGATACGCAGTATTTT.

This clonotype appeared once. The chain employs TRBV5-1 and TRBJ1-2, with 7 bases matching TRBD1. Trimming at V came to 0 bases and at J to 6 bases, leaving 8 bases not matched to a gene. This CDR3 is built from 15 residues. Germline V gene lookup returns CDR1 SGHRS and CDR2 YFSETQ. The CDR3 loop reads CASSLAAGGIDGYTF. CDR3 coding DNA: TGCGCCAGCAGCTTGGCGGCAGGGGGGATCGATGGCTACACCTTC.

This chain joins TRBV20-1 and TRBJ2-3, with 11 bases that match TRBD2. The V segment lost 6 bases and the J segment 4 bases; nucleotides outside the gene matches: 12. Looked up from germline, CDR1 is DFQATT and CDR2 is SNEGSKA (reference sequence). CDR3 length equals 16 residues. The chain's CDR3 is CSATIFSGGASDTQYF. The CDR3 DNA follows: TGCAGTGCGACCATCTTTAGCGGGGGGGCTTCAGATACGCAGTATTTT.

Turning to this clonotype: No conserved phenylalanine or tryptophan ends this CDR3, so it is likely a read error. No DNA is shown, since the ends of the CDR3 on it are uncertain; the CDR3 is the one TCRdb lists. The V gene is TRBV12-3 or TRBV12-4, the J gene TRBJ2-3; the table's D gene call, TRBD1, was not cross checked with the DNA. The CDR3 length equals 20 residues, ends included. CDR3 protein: CASSQPYMDGGSLSTDTQYL.

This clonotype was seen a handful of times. As DNA, the CDR3 is TGTGCCAGCAGTTTTCCCGGGACAGGGGGTGGTGGGGAGCAGTACTTC. Encoded protein: CASSFPGTGGGGEQYF. This chain links TRBV28 with TRBJ2-4; TRBD1 matches at 11 bases. CDR1 MDHEN and CDR2 SYDVKM come from the germline V gene. With 3 bases clipped from V and 13 bases from J, the junction kept 14 bases outside the gene matches. The CDR3 sequence is 16 residues long.

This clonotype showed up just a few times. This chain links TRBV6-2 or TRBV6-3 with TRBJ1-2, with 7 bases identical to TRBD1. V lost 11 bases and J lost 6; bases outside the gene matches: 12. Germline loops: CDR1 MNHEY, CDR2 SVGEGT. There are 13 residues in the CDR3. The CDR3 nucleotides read TGTGCCGTCCAACAGGGGTGGTTCGATGGCTACACCTTC. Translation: CAVQQGWFDGYTF.

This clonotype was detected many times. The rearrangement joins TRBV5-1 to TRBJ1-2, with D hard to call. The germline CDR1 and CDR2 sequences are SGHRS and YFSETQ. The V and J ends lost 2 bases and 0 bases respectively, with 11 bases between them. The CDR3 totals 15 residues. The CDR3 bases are TGCGCCAGCAGCTTCGCCCAGAACACTAACTATGGCTACACCTTC. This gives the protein CASSFAQNTNYGYTF.

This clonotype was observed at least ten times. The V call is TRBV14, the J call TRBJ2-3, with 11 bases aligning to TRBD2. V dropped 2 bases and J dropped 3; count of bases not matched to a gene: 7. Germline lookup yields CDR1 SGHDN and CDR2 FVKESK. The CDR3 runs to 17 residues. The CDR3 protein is CASSQPRLAGTTDTQYF. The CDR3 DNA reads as TGTGCCAGCAGCCAACCGAGACTAGCGGGAACGACAGATACGCAGTATTTT. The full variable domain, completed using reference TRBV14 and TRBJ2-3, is EAGVTQFPSHSVIEKGQTVTLRCDPISGHDNLYWYRRVMGKEIKFLLHFVKESKQDESGMPNNRFLAERTGGTYSTLKVQPAELEDSGVYFCASSQPRLAGTTDTQYFGPGTRLTVL.

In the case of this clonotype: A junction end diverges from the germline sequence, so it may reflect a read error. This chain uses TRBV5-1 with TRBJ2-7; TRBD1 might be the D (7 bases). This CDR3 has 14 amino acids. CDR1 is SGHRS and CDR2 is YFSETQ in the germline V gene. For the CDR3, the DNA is TGCGCCGGCAGCTTGGGGCAGGGGGGTTACGAGCAGTACTTC. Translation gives CAGSLGQGGYEQYF.

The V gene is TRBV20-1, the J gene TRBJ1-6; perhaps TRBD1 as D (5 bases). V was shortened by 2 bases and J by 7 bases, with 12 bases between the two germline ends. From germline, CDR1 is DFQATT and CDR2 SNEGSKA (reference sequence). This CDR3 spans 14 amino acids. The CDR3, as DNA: TGCAGTGCTAGATTAGGGGTTTTCAATTCACCCCTCCACTTT. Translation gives CSARLGVFNSPLHF.

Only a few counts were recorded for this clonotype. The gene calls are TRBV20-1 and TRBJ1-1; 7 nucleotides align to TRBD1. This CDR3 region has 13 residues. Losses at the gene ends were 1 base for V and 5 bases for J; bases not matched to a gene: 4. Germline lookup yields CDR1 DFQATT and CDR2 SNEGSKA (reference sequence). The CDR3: CSARVPGGTEAFF. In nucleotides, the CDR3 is TGCAGTGCTAGAGTTCCAGGGGGGACTGAAGCTTTCTTT.